The 21 T cell receptor beta chains below come from one sample, sequenced in a study of T cell responses to AZD1222 COVID-19 vaccine. Only in-frame clones appear in the TCRdb table, and some are missing; sequencing was by immunoSEQ multiplex PCR. The sample lists around 120,000 clones, approximately 91% occurring once. The sample in question was peripheral blood, obtained on day 0 of AZD1222 vaccination. The receptors shown here come from an adult in good health.

The rearrangement joins TRBV7-3 to TRBJ2-1; D could derive from TRBD1 or TRBD2 (5 bases each). V lost 5 bases to trimming and J lost 0 bases, with 11 bases between them. Germline V gene lookup returns CDR1 SGHTA and CDR2 FQGTGA. The CDR3 totals 15 residues. Here the CDR3 reads CASSPGPSSYNEQFF. The CDR3, as DNA: TGTGCCAGCAGCCCGGGACCCAGCTCCTACAATGAGCAGTTCTTC.

The chain is built from TRBV12-3 or TRBV12-4 and TRBJ1-5, with D hard to call. This CDR3 is 13 amino acids long. V was pared by 4 bases and J by 9 bases, with 13 bases between. CDR3: CASSSGREGPQHF. CDR3 in DNA: TGTGCCAGCAGTTCGGGTAGGGAGGGGCCCCAGCATTTT.

The chain is built from TRBV28 and TRBJ2-7; 11 bases align to TRBD1. V shed 6 bases, J shed 4 bases, and the junction held 11 bases outside the gene matches. Germline loops: CDR1 MDHEN, CDR2 SYDVKM. The CDR3 runs 16 residues. The CDR3: CASSTPGQGAPYEQYF. The CDR3 coding sequence is TGTGCCAGCAGCACACCCGGACAGGGGGCGCCGTACGAGCAGTACTTC.

This clone came up once. The chain uses TRBV5-1 and TRBJ1-5; 7 nucleotides align to TRBD1. Unmatched junction bases numbered 12, after V lost 4 bases and J lost 2 bases. The CDR3 loop spans 17 amino acids. Germline-derived CDR1 and CDR2 are SGHRS and YFSETQ. CDR3 in amino acids: CASSPGTGALGNQPQHF. The CDR3, as DNA: TGCGCCAGCAGCCCGGGTACAGGGGCTTTAGGCAATCAGCCCCAGCATTTT.

This clone was recorded once. The CDR3 DNA sequence: TGTGCCAGCAGCTCCCGACAGGGGGGCACAGATACGCAGTATTTT. It translates to CASSSRQGGTDTQYF. This chain connects TRBV7-2 to TRBJ2-3, with 9 bases lining up with TRBD1. Trimming at V came to 4 bases and at J to 1 base, leaving 3 bases not matched to a gene. This CDR3 contains 15 residues. Per germline, CDR1 SGHTA and CDR2 FQGNSA. Using reference TRBV7-2 and TRBJ2-3 for the parts outside the CDR3, the full variable domain is GAGVSQSPSNKVTEKGKDVELRCDPISGHTALYWYRQSLGQGLEFLIYFQGNSAPDKSGLPSDRFSAERTGGSVSTLTIQRTQQEDSAVYLCASSSRQGGTDTQYFGPGTRLTVL.

The chain links TRBV4-2 to TRBJ1-4; 8 bases match TRBD1. The V and J ends lost 0 bases and 8 bases, in that order; junction bases with no gene match: 8. Germline V gene data show CDR1 as LGHNA and CDR2 as YNFKEQ. The CDR3 runs 16 residues. The CDR3 sequence is CASSQDRTGRSEKLFF. CDR3 DNA sequence: TGTGCCAGCAGCCAAGACCGGACAGGGCGTTCGGAAAAACTGTTTTTT.

This rearrangement joins TRBV11-1 to TRBJ2-5; D gene unclear. CDR3 length: 13 amino acids. Looked up from germline, CDR1 is SGHAT and CDR2 is FQDESV (reference sequence). V was trimmed by 5 bases and J by 1 base, leaving 8 bases between them. The CDR3 sequence is CASSQTSQETQYF. The CDR3 DNA sequence: TGTGCCAGCAGCCAGACATCCCAAGAGACCCAGTACTTC.

This chain connects TRBV3-1 (or the pseudogene TRBV3-2) to TRBJ1-5; D might be TRBD1 (5 bases). Germline V CDR1 and CDR2: LGHDT, YNNKEL (reference sequence). The CDR3 totals 14 residues. V dropped 2 bases and J dropped 5 bases, with 10 bases sitting between them. The CDR3 DNA is TGTGCCAGCAGCCAATGGGGCGGGGATCAGCCCCAGCATTTT. Its protein product is CASSQWGGDQPQHF.

V usage is TRBV2 and J usage is TRBJ1-4; 9 bases fit TRBD1. This CDR3 has 15 residues. Per germline, CDR1 SNHLY and CDR2 FYNNEI. Trimming took 2 bases from V and 11 from J; bases not matched to a gene: 9. CDR3 nucleotide sequence: TGTGCCAGCAGTGAACGGGACAGGGTCGGTTGGAAACTGTTTTTT. This gives the protein CASSERDRVGWKLFF.

The CDR3 region has the DNA TGTGCCAGCAGCCAAGATCATGACGTGAACACTGAAGCTTTCTTT. Protein sequence: CASSQDHDVNTEAFF. The chain has TRBV14 and TRBJ1-1; D is unclear. Germline CDR1 is SGHDN and CDR2 is FVKESK. The CDR3 consists of 15 residues. Trimming removed 0 bases from V and 0 bases from J, with 8 bases in between.

This clone was recorded only once. The gene calls are TRBV7-2 and TRBJ2-5; 9 bases map to TRBD2. The CDR3 loop spans 15 amino acids. Germline V gene lookup returns CDR1 SGHTA and CDR2 FQGNSA. The J segment lost 5 bases and the V segment lost 4 bases, leaving 8 bases of the junction unmatched. CDR3 nucleotides: TGTGCCAGCAGCTGGGTAGCGGGAGCTAGCGAGACCCAGTACTTC. Amino acid sequence: CASSWVAGASETQYF.

The rearrangement joins TRBV18 to TRBJ2-2, with 11 bases that match TRBD1. In germline, CDR1 is KGHSH, CDR2 LQKENI. The J segment lost 7 bases and the V segment lost 2 bases, leaving 3 bases of the junction unmatched. There are 15 residues in the CDR3. In DNA form, the CDR3 reads TGTGCCAGCTCACCAGGACAGGGGGCTCTCGGGGAGCTGTTTTTT. It codes for CASSPGQGALGELFF.

The V gene is TRBV18, the J gene TRBJ2-2; no definite D call. CDR1 KGHSH and CDR2 LQKENI come from the germline V gene. Trimming shortened V by 1 base and J by 5 bases, and 8 bases separated the two germline ends. The CDR3 loop spans 14 amino acids. The CDR3 sequence is CASSPRTGTGELFF. CDR3 in DNA: TGTGCCAGCTCACCACGAACTGGGACCGGGGAGCTGTTTTTT.

This clone was counted a single time. The chain links TRBV6-2 or TRBV6-3 to TRBJ2-7; the match to TRBD2 covers 14 bases. Germline CDR1 and CDR2: MNHEY and SVGEGT. Trimming cost V 3 bases and J 11 bases; bases outside gene matches: 9. CDR3 length: 15 residues. The CDR3 here is CASSYSGTSGRKEYF. CDR3 DNA: TGTGCCAGCAGTTATTCCGGGACTAGCGGGAGAAAAGAGTACTTC.

The chain links TRBV7-2 to TRBJ1-2; no reliable D call. Germline CDR1 reads SGHTA; CDR2 reads FQGNSA. The CDR3 spans 16 residues. With 0 bases removed from V and 1 base from J, the gap between germline ends came to 12 bases. The CDR3: CASSLAFRGNNYGYTF. For the CDR3, the DNA is TGTGCCAGCAGCTTAGCGTTTCGTGGCAATAACTATGGCTACACCTTC.

This rearrangement joins TRBV7-8 to TRBJ2-7, with D tentatively TRBD1 or TRBD2 (5 bases each). Germline assignment: CDR1 SGHVS and CDR2 FQNEAQ. Trimming cost V 5 bases and J 2 bases, with 7 bases left between them. The CDR3 sequence is 12 residues long. CDR3 amino acids: CASSRDAYEQYF. The CDR3 bases are TGTGCCAGCAGCCGGGACGCCTACGAGCAGTACTTC.

V and J are TRBV18 and TRBJ2-5, with D possibly being TRBD1 (6 bases). Trimming removed 2 bases from V and 1 base from J, with 8 bases in between. The CDR3 contains 14 residues. Looked up from germline, CDR1 is KGHSH and CDR2 is LQKENI. The CDR3 loop reads CASSPGQLQETQYF. The CDR3 DNA is TGTGCCAGCTCACCAGGACAGCTCCAAGAGACCCAGTACTTC.

The chain combines TRBV9 with TRBJ2-3; D is unresolved. CDR3 size: 13 residues. Trimming removed 4 bases from V and 6 bases from J, with 12 bases in between. Germline V gives CDR1 SGDLS, CDR2 YYNGEE. The CDR3 region is CASSRGIGDTQYF. The CDR3 DNA reads as TGTGCCAGCAGCCGTGGGATCGGGGATACGCAGTATTTT. Based on the CDR3 plus reference TRBV9 and TRBJ2-3, the full variable domain is DSGVTQTPKHLITATGQRVTLRCSPRSGDLSVYWYQQSLDQGLQFLIQYYNGEERAKGNILERFSAQQFPDLHSELNLSSLELGDSALYFCASSRGIGDTQYFGPGTRLTVL.

This sequence joins TRBV7-2 and TRBJ1-1, with D uncertain. The CDR3 sequence is 15 residues long. Trimming stripped 5 bases from V and 0 bases from J, with 13 bases between. The germline CDR1 and CDR2 sequences are SGHTA and FQGNSA. The CDR3 DNA follows: TGTGCCAGCAGCCCCGCCGGGCTAATGAACACTGAAGCTTTCTTT. It is translated as CASSPAGLMNTEAFF. The full variable domain, rest sourced from reference TRBV7-2 and TRBJ1-1, is GAGVSQSPSNKVTEKGKDVELRCDPISGHTALYWYRQSLGQGLEFLIYFQGNSAPDKSGLPSDRFSAERTGGSVSTLTIQRTQQEDSAVYLCASSPAGLMNTEAFFGQGTRLTVV.

This clone was seen only a few times. The chain combines TRBV11-3 with TRBJ2-3; 9 nucleotides align to TRBD1. CDR1 and CDR2 from the germline V gene are SGHNT and YENEEA. The CDR3 runs 15 residues. V lost 4 bases, J lost 9 bases, and 11 bases stayed unmatched. The CDR3 sequence is CASSSRTGEWGTQYF. The CDR3, as DNA: TGTGCCAGCAGCTCGCGGACAGGGGAATGGGGGACGCAGTATTTT. The whole variable domain, filled in from reference TRBV11-3 and TRBJ2-3, reads EAGVVQSPRYKIIEKKQPVAFWCNPISGHNTLYWYLQNLGQGPELLIRYENEEAVDDSQLPKDRFSAERLKGVDSTLKIQPAELGDSAVYLCASSSRTGEWGTQYFGPGTRLTVL.

The chain is built from TRBV28 and TRBJ1-2; 8 nucleotides agree with TRBD1. Germline values: CDR1 MDHEN, CDR2 SYDVKM. The CDR3 contains 17 residues. V lost 4 bases to trimming and J lost 1 base; unmatched junction nucleotides: 11. The CDR3 nucleotides are TGTGCCAGCAGTTCCCCTCCCGGGGACAGGAATAACTATGGCTACACCTTC. This encodes CASSSPPGDRNNYGYTF.